A selection of T cell receptor beta chains follows, all from one sample in a study of T cell repertoires in cytomegalovirus infection. TCRdb re-called the reads with MiXCR, one entry per CDR3 protein. In the table there are hundreds of thousands of distinct CDR3 sequences, about 44% of which are singletons. These TCRs are of unknown antigen specificity. The specimen was cultured PBMCs, collected from culture after CMV antigen stimulation. The receptors originated from a human donor in good health (CMV status not recorded). Some clones in this sample may be carry-over from other donors' samples. Each CDR3 is given with its conserved first and last residue. A D gene is named only where the DNA matches it firmly. Rows may omit the clone size; those that give it use once, few, many or a size class.

D gene: TRBD2
J gene: TRBJ2-1
V gene: TRBV5-6
clone size: .
CDR3 protein: CASSLLAGGDNEQFF
CDR3 DNA: TGTGCCAGCAGCCTGTTAGCGGGAGGGGACAATGAGCAGTTCTTC

D gene: TRBD1
J gene: TRBJ1-2
V gene: TRBV3-1
clone size: .
CDR3 protein: CASSQEGQGGYGYTF
CDR3 DNA: TGTGCCAGCAGCCAAGAGGGACAGGGCGGCTATGGCTACACCTTC

D gene: .
J gene: TRBJ1-1
V gene: TRBV10-3
clone size: .
CDR3 protein: CAIRAGGRTEAFF
CDR3 DNA: TGTGCCATCAGAGCGGGGGGAAGGACTGAAGCTTTCTTT

D gene: .
J gene: TRBJ2-3
V gene: TRBV7-2
clone size: .
CDR3 protein: CASSRLVGSTDTQYF
CDR3 DNA: TGTGCCAGCAGTCGACTAGTGGGTAGCACAGATACGCAGTATTTT

D gene: .
J gene: TRBJ2-7
V gene: TRBV5-3
clone size: .
CDR3 protein: CASSTGTPLSYEQYF
CDR3 DNA: TGTGCCAGCAGCACCGGGACTCCACTTTCCTACGAGCAGTACTTC

D gene: .
J gene: TRBJ1-1
V gene: TRBV7-2
clone size: .
CDR3 protein: CASSSAGRMNTEAFF
CDR3 DNA: TGTGCCAGCAGCTCGGCGGGACGGATGAACACTGAAGCTTTCTTT

D gene: .
J gene: TRBJ2-5
V gene: TRBV3-1
clone size: few
CDR3 protein: CASSQDPIRGTQYF
CDR3 DNA: TGTGCCAGCAGCCAAGATCCGATTCGGGGGACCCAGTACTTC

D gene: .
J gene: TRBJ2-3
V gene: TRBV7-9
clone size: .
CDR3 protein: CASSTPGGRGDTQYF
CDR3 DNA: TGTGCCAGCAGCACCCCCGGGGGCAGGGGAGATACGCAGTATTTT

D gene: .
J gene: TRBJ1-1
V gene: TRBV12-3/TRBV12-4
clone size: .
CDR3 protein: CASSPDTVRAEAFF
CDR3 DNA: TGTGCCAGCAGCCCCGACACGGTGAGGGCTGAAGCTTTCTTT

D gene: .
J gene: TRBJ1-2
V gene: TRBV5-1
clone size: .
CDR3 protein: CASSSRTSDPYGYTF
CDR3 DNA: TGCGCCAGCAGCTCACGGACCTCTGACCCCTATGGCTACACCTTC

D gene: .
J gene: TRBJ2-7
V gene: TRBV7-4
clone size: .
CDR3 protein: CASSSGGGSNSYEQYF
CDR3 DNA: TGTGCCAGCAGCTCTGGGGGCGGCTCTAACTCCTACGAGCAGTACTTC

D gene: .
J gene: TRBJ1-2
V gene: TRBV5-1
clone size: .
CDR3 protein: CASSLDRVHGYTF
CDR3 DNA: TGCGCCAGCAGCTTGGACAGGGTTCACGGCTACACCTTC

D gene: TRBD2
J gene: TRBJ2-3
V gene: TRBV6-6
clone size: .
CDR3 protein: CASSYAAGTSGTDTQYF
CDR3 DNA: TGTGCCAGCAGTTACGCAGCCGGGACTAGCGGCACAGATACGCAGTATTTT

D gene: TRBD2
J gene: TRBJ2-3
V gene: TRBV4-2
clone size: .
CDR3 protein: CASSQDGLAGARFEDTQYF
CDR3 DNA: TGTGCCAGCAGCCAAGATGGACTAGCGGGGGCCCGTTTCGAGGATACGCAGTATTTT

D gene: .
J gene: TRBJ2-3
V gene: TRBV7-2
clone size: many
CDR3 protein: CASSHPGGDTQYF
CDR3 DNA: TGTGCCAGCAGCCACCCTGGAGGGGATACGCAGTATTTT

D gene: .
J gene: TRBJ2-7
V gene: TRBV15
clone size: .
CDR3 protein: CATSRERGRTYEQYF
CDR3 DNA: TGTGCCACCAGCAGAGAGCGGGGGCGTACCTACGAGCAGTACTTC